The source of this T cell receptor (beta chain) is a study of cytomegalovirus exposure and HLA in healthy donors. Some clones are missing from TCRdb's copy, which holds only in-frame ones; the method was immunoSEQ multiplex PCR. The table includes about 66,000 clones, around 97% detected once. This CDR3 contains 15 residues. The germline V gene has CDR1 MGHRA and CDR2 YSYEKL. The V segment lost 4 bases and the J segment 3 bases; nucleotides outside the gene matches: 9. The clonotype comes from a woman aged 18-29 years in good health and CMV-seropositive. The chain recombines TRBV4-1 with TRBJ2-7; 7 positions match TRBD2. Specimen: PBMCs. The CDR3 spells CASSRAGGSSYEQYF. CDR3 nucleotides: TGCGCCAGCAGCCGCGCCGGGGGGTCGAGCTACGAGCAGTACTTC.